This TCR beta chain was identified during a study of T cell changes during pregnancy in multiple sclerosis. Using immunoSEQ multiplex PCR, the repertoire was profiled, and TCRdb retains in-frame clones only, with some absent. The sample yields around 34,000 clones, less than 95% seen once. The CDR3 spans 14 residues. V dropped 0 bases and J dropped 6 bases, with 11 bases sitting between them. In germline, CDR1 is LGHNA, CDR2 YSLEER. The source material was CD8+ T cells from peripheral blood mononuclear cells, sampled before pregnancy. This receptor was identified in a female donor with multiple sclerosis, enrolled in a pregnancy study. This chain connects TRBV4-3 to TRBJ1-1, with D possibly being TRBD1 (6 bases). CDR3 DNA: TGCGCCAGCAGCCAAGATAGGGCAGGGGCTGAAGCTTTCTTT. It encodes CASSQDRAGAEAFF.